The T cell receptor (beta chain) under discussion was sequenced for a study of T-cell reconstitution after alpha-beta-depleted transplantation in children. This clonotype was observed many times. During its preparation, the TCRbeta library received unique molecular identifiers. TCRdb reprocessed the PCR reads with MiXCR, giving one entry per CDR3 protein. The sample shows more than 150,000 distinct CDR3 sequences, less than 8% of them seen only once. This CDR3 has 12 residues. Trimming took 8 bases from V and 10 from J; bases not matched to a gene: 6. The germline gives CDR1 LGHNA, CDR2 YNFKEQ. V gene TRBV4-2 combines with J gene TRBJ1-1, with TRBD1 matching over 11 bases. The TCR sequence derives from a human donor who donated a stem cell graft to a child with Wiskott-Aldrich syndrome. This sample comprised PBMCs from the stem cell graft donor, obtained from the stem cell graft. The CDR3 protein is CASRTGQGGAFF. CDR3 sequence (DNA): TGTGCCAGCCGAACGGGACAGGGGGGAGCTTTCTTT.